The rows below give T cell receptor beta chains drawn from one sample of a study of CD4 T cells in relation to SARS-CoV-2 and coronaviruses. Antigens for these TCRs are unknown. Profiled with immunoSEQ multiplex PCR; TCRdb holds only in-frame clones, not every one. The data show around 26,000 clones, 74% seen once. The source material was CD4+ T cells from PBMCs, cultured in vitro. These receptor sequences come from a human donor in good health. Both conserved end residues are trimmed from each CDR3. The order of the fields is D gene, V gene, CDR3 length, CDR3 protein. The D gene is left open where the match is weak.

>NA|TRBV12-3/TRBV12-4|7
ASGYEQY
>TRBD1|TRBV10-1|14
ASRFHRDRSGNTIY
>NA|TRBV3-1/TRBV3-2|15
ASSQYGGGRGPDTQY
>NA|TRBV5-4|11
ASTTTSASTQY
>NA|TRBV9|11
ASSTDEGSPLH
>TRBD2|TRBV3-1/TRBV3-2|14
ASSPGLAVNYGELF
>TRBD1|TRBV2|14
ASSGAGTGLGYEQY
>TRBD1|TRBV9|12
ASSPRWTGGTQY
>TRBD2|TRBV5-1|16
ASSLPLAGGSGFNEQF
>NA|TRBV5-4|11
ASSTTGIRGYT
>NA|TRBV9|12
ASSVEYWGTEAF
>TRBD1|TRBV3-1/TRBV3-2|12
ASSQEDRGTEAF
>TRBD1|TRBV3-1/TRBV3-2|14
ASSQAGRGLSYGYT
>NA|TRBV28|11
ASSLDDSNGYT
>NA|TRBV19|10
ASSMVGEKLF
>TRBD2|TRBV9|15
ASSVGGGSATYNEQF
>NA|TRBV12-3/TRBV12-4|9
ASGVRDEQY
>NA|TRBV7-7|12
ASRWSRSTDTQY
>NA|TRBV10-2|12
ASKHRAGNQPQH
>NA|TRBV30|10
AWSVDGEKLF
>NA|TRBV7-9|14
ASSGRTEINYNEQF
>NA|TRBV6-5|10
ASSYPNSPLH
>NA|TRBV19|12
ASSFNGVHQPQH
>NA|TRBV7-3|15
ASSSGHPNSGANVLT
>TRBD1|TRBV2|12
ASPGDRGPTEAF
>TRBD1|TRBV5-1|14
ASSLMGGRGWAEAF
>TRBD1|TRBV30|11
AWSTGAGNTIY
>TRBD2|TRBV29-1|11
SVRTSGTNEQF
>NA|TRBV10-2|13
ASSEQGSGFDTQY
>NA|TRBV18|12
ASSPWSLSYGYT
>NA|TRBV13|17
ASSLSPSRPLSGANVLT
>NA|TRBV7-9|11
ASSFMRNTEAF
>NA|TRBV9|16
ASSPPSGWAPGANVLT
>TRBD2|TRBV12-5|13
ASGLVLAANYEQY
>NA|TRBV18|9
ASSESYEQY
>NA|TRBV21-1|11
ASSKVGQSEQY
>TRBD2|TRBV7-7|13
ASSSGTSPGETQY
>NA|TRBV14|13
ASSQFGFPTYGYT
>TRBD1|TRBV5-5|13
ASSSSGTGYTEAF
>NA|TRBV3-1/TRBV3-2|13
ASSQRGPGEKTQY
>NA|TRBV7-2|13
ASSLGSVSWGEQF
>NA|TRBV5-1|13
ASSPDGVRGNTIY
>NA|TRBV7-9|12
ASSLTRGVNIQY
>NA|TRBV7-8|11
ASRAGVYRELF
>TRBD1|TRBV5-5|12
ASSSGQAGDTQY
>TRBD2|TRBV9|12
ASSVTGGPYEQY
>TRBD2|TRBV5-6|12
ARDAGRGTDTQY
>TRBD1|TRBV13|14
ASSNGQGAGLSEAF
>TRBD1|TRBV9|14
ASRSKGTGGTGELF
>NA|TRBV6-5|12
ASGLGLAKNIQY
>TRBD1|TRBV3-1/TRBV3-2|13
ASSLRQGSSGELF
>TRBD1|TRBV3-1/TRBV3-2|13
ASSLGTAISYEQY
>NA|TRBV18|11
ASSSGQNQPQH
>NA|TRBV6-2/TRBV6-3|10
ASSPTGNIQY
>NA|TRBV3-1/TRBV3-2|9
ASRWGNTIY
>TRBD1|TRBV28|13
ASSPRDREDQPQH
>TRBD2|TRBV12-5|14
ASGFGGLAGGTEQF
>TRBD2|TRBV11-2|14
ASPGGRVLGTGELF